This TCR beta chain was retrieved from a study of OX40 agonist ivuxolimab in advanced cancers. Study background: Participants, 82.7% male, averaged roughly 60 years of age, ranging from roughly 20 to 80. Study findings and constraints: Among expanded peripheral T cells, antigen specificity went undetermined. At 0.1 to 3.0 mg/kg, CD4+ and CD8+ blood T cells expanded clonally by week 6.

Germline V gene lookup returns CDR1 SGHRS and CDR2 YFSETQ. Trimming cost V 4 bases and J 8 bases; bases outside gene matches: 12. The CDR3 sequence is 15 residues long. Only in-frame clones appear in the TCRdb table, and some are missing; sequencing was by immunoSEQ multiplex PCR. The data show over 85,000 clones, with around 85% seen just once and roughly 5.5% held by the top ten. Note on this clone: The antigen remains undetermined.

This sequence joins TRBV5-1 and TRBJ2-3; 8 bases fit TRBD2. This clonotype was obtained from an adult with an advanced solid tumor such as melanoma, head and neck, liver or kidney cancer. Sequenced here: CD4+ or CD8+ T cells sorted from blood, sampled in a trial of the OX40 agonist ivuxolimab. CDR3 in DNA: TGCGCCAGCAGCCGAGGAACCAGCGGGAGTCCTACGCAGTATTTT. Translation: CASSRGTSGSPTQYF.